This paragraph reports one TCR beta chain. The target antigen is unknown. This entry comes from a study of cytotoxic CD8 clonotypes in ibrutinib-treated CLL. As for the study in general: Within the patient group, about a dozen were relapsed/refractory and around 15 treatment-naive, and around 18 were IGHV unmutated.

The CDR3 totals 13 residues. The germline gives CDR1 MNHEY, CDR2 SVGAGI. V was cut by 7 bases and J by 6 bases, with 12 bases left in between. General study points: Private clonotypes, not public ones, expanded at ibrutinib response. Upon ibrutinib response clonality rose, and upon progression it fell back toward baseline.

T cells were sequenced at a targeted depth of 1 in 200,000 to 1 in 1 million. Generated by immunoSEQ multiplex PCR, the TCRdb table keeps only in-frame clones and is missing some. The sample has over 120,000 clones, around three quarters seen once. This receptor was identified in a human donor with chronic lymphocytic leukemia. Specimen: PBMCs, collected after 12 months of ibrutinib treatment. The J gene is TRBJ2-2, the V gene TRBV6-5; D is uncertain. The CDR3 region has the DNA TGTGCCAGCACTCCGATGGGGTCCGGGGAGCTGTTTTTT. Encoded protein: CASTPMGSGELFF.